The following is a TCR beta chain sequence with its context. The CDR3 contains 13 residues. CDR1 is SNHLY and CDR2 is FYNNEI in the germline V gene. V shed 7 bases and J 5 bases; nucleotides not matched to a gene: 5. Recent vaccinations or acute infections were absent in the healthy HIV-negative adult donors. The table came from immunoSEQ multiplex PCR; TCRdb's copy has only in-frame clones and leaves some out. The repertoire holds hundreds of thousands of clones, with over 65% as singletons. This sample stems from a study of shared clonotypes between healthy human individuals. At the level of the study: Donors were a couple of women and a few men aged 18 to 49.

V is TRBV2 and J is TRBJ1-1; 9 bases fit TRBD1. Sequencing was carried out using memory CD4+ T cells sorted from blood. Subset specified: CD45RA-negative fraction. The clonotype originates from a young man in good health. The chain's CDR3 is CASKKDRGTEAFF. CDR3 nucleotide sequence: TGTGCCAGCAAAAAGGACAGGGGTACTGAAGCTTTCTTT.